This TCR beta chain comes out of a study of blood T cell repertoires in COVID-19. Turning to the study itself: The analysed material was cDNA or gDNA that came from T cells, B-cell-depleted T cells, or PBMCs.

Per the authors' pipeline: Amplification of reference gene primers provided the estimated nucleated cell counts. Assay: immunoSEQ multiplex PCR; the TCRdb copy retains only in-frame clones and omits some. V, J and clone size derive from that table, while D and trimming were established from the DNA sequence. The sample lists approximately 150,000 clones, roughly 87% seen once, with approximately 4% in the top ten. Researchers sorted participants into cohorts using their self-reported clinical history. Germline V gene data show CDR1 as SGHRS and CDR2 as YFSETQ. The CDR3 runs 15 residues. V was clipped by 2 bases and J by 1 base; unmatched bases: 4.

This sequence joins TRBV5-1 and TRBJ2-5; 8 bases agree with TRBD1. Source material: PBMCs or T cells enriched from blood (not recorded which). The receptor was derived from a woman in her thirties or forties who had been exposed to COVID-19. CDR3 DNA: TGCGCCAGCAGCTTCTCAGGGGGCCCCCAAGAGACCCAGTACTTC. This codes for CASSFSGGPQETQYF.